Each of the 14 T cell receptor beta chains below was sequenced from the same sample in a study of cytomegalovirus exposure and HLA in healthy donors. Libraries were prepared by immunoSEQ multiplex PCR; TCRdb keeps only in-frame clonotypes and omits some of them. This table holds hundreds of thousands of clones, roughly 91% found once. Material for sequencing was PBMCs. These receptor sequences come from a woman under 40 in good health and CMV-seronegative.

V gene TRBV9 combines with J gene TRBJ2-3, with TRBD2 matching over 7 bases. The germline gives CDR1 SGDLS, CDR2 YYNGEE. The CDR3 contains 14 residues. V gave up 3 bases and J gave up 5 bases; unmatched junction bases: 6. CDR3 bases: TGTGCCAGCAGCGCCTCGGGACTACAAGATACGCAGTATTTT. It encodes CASSASGLQDTQYF.

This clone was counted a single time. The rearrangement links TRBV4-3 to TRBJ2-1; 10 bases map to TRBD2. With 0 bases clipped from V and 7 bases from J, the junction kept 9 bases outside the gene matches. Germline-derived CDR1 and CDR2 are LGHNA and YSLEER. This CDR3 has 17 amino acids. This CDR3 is CASSQELGTSGTNEQFF. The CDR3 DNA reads TGCGCCAGCAGCCAAGAGTTGGGAACTAGCGGGACGAATGAGCAGTTCTTC.

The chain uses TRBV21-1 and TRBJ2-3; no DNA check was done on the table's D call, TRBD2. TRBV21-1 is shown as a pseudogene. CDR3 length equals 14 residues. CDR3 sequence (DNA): TGTGCCAGCAGCAAAGCCCGGGACACAGATACGCAGTATTTT. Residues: CASSKARDTDTQYF.

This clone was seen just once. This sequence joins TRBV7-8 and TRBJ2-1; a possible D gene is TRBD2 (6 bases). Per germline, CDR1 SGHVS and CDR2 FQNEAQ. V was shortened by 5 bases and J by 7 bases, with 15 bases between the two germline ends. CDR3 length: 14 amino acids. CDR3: CASSHLTSANEQFF. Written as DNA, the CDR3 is TGTGCCAGCAGCCATCTGACTAGTGCAAATGAGCAGTTCTTC. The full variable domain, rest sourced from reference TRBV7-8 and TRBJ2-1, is GAGVSQSPRYKVAKRGQDVALRCDPISGHVSLFWYQQALGQGPEFLTYFQNEAQLDKSGLPSDRFFAERPEGSVSTLKIQRTQQEDSAVYLCASSHLTSANEQFFGPGTRLTVL.

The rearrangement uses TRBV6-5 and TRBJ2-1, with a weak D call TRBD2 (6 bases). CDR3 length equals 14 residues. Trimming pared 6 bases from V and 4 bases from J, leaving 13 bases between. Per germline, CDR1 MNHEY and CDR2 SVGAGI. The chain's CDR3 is CASSRGGFYNEQFF. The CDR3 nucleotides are TGTGCCAGCAGCCGGGGAGGTTTTTACAATGAGCAGTTCTTC.

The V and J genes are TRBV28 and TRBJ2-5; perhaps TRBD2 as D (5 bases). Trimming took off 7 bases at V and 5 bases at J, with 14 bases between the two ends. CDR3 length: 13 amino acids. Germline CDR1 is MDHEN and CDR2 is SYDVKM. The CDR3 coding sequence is TGTGCCAGCAAGCGAGGGAATTTGGAGACCCAGTACTTC. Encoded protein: CASKRGNLETQYF.

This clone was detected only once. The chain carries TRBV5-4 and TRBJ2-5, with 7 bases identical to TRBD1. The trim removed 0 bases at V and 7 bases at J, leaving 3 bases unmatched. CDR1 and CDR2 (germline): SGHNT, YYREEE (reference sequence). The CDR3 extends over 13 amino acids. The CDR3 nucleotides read TGTGCCAGCAGCTTGGAACCAGGGGGGACCCAGTACTTC. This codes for CASSLEPGGTQYF.

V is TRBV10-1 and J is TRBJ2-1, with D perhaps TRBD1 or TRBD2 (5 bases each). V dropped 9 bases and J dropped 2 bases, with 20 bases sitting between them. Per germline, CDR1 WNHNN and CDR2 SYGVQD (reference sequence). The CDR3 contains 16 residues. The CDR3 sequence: CASDDRDALTYNEQFF. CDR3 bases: TGCGCCAGTGACGACCGGGACGCCCTTACCTACAATGAGCAGTTCTTC.

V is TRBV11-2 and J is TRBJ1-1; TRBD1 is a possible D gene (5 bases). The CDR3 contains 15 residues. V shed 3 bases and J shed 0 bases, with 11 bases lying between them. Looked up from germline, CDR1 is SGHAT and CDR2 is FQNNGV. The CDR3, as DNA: TGTGCCAGCAGCTTGTCAGGGACCATGAACACTGAAGCTTTCTTT. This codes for CASSLSGTMNTEAFF.

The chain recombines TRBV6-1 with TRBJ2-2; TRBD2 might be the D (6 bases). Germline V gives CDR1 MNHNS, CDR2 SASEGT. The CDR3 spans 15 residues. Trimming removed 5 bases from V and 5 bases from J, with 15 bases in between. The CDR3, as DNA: TGTGCCAGCAGTCCGCTTGGAGGGGTAACCGGGGAGCTGTTTTTT. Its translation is CASSPLGGVTGELFF.

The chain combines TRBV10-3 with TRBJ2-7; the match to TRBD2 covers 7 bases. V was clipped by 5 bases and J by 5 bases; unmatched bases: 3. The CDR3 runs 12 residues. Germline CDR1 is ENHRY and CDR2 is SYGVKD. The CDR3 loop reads CAISPTSDEQYF. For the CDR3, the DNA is TGTGCCATCAGTCCTACTAGCGACGAGCAGTACTTC.

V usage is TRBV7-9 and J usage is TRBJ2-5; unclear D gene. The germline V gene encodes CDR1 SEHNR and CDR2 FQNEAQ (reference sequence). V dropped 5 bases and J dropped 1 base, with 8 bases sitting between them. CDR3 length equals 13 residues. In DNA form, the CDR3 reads TGTGCCAGCAGCATTGACCTCCAAGAGACCCAGTACTTC. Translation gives CASSIDLQETQYF.

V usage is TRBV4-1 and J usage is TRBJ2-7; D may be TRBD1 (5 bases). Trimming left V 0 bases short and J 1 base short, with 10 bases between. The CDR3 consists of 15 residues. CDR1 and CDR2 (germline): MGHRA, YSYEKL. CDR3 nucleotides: TGCGCCAGCAGCCAAGATTCTCCAGGGTCCTACGAGCAGTACTTC. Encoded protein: CASSQDSPGSYEQYF.

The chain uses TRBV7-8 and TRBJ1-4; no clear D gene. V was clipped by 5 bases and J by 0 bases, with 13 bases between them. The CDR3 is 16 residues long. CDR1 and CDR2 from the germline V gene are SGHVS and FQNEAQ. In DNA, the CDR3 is TGTGCCAGCAGCGGCCGGTCTCCTCCAACTAATGAAAAACTGTTTTTT. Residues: CASSGRSPPTNEKLFF.